A single sample gave rise to the 10 T cell receptor beta chains below, sequenced in a study of cytomegalovirus exposure and HLA in healthy donors. In the PCR, 60 Vbeta and 13 Jbeta primers were used. The data were produced by immunoSEQ multiplex PCR, yet TCRdb's version contains in-frame clones alone and is incomplete. The data hold 95,000 to 150,000 clones, with around 77% observed a single time. Specimen: PBMCs. The origin of the receptors is a man between 18 and 29 years old in good health and CMV-seropositive.

This chain joins TRBV15 and TRBJ2-1; no firm D call. Trimming left V 0 bases short and J 8 bases short, with 5 bases between. The length of the CDR3 is 12 residues. Germline values: CDR1 LNHNV, CDR2 YYDKDF (reference sequence). This CDR3 is CATSRDLDEQFF. The CDR3 region has the DNA TGTGCCACCAGCAGAGATTTAGATGAGCAGTTCTTC.

The chain is built from TRBV5-1 and TRBJ2-7; no reliable D call. Trimming took 0 bases from V and 4 from J, leaving 17 bases between them. Germline CDR1 SGHRS, CDR2 YFSETQ. The CDR3 extends over 16 amino acids. CDR3 amino acids: CASSLAEVGFRYEQYF. The CDR3 coding sequence is TGCGCCAGCAGCTTGGCCGAGGTAGGTTTCAGATACGAGCAGTACTTC.

Comment on this clone: A much bigger clone sits one base away, suggesting this may be a read error. The identical CDR3 is also encoded by other nucleotide sequences in the sample. This chain joins TRBV11-3 and TRBJ1-1; D not certain. The germline gives CDR1 SGHNT, CDR2 YENEEA. V was pared by 4 bases and J by 1 base, with 4 bases between. The CDR3 runs to 12 residues. CDR3 DNA: TGTGCCAGCAGCTCGCGGAACACTGAAGCTTTCTTT. Translation: CASSSRNTEAFF.

The V gene is TRBV19, the J gene TRBJ1-1, with D unclear. This CDR3 has 13 amino acids. Germline V gene lookup returns CDR1 LNHDA and CDR2 SQIVND (reference sequence). V lost 6 bases, J lost 2 bases, and 10 bases lay in between. CDR3 in amino acids: CASRVRENTEAFF. In nucleotides, the CDR3 is TGTGCCAGTAGAGTTCGGGAAAACACTGAAGCTTTCTTT.

This chain links TRBV7-2 with TRBJ1-2, with D hard to call. The CDR3 runs 14 residues. The V end was cut by 5 bases, the J end by 5 bases, with 15 bases between. Per germline, CDR1 SGHTA and CDR2 FQGNSA. This chain's CDR3 is CASSEMREAYGYTF. The CDR3 nucleotides read TGTGCCAGCAGCGAGATGAGGGAGGCGTATGGCTACACCTTC.

This clone has just a few counts. This chain connects TRBV13 to TRBJ2-7; D is undetermined. The CDR3 totals 13 residues. V shed 7 bases and J shed 0 bases, with 10 bases lying between them. The germline CDR1 and CDR2 sequences are PRHDT and FYEKMQ (reference sequence). CDR3 DNA sequence: TGTGCCAGCAAGGCGGTGAGCTCCTACGAGCAGTACTTC. This translates into CASKAVSSYEQYF.

The CDR3 loop reads CASSFFVARDRGGIDQPQHF. CDR3 DNA sequence: TGTGCCAGCAGTTTTTTCGTCGCTAGGGACAGGGGAGGAATAGATCAGCCCCAGCATTTT. This rearrangement joins TRBV28 to TRBJ1-5; the match to TRBD1 covers 10 bases. This CDR3 spans 20 amino acids. J gave up 5 bases and V 3 bases, and 19 bases lay outside the gene matches. Germline CDR1 is MDHEN and CDR2 is SYDVKM.

This rearrangement joins TRBV4-1 to TRBJ2-2, with 12 bases identical to TRBD2. CDR3 length equals 16 residues. CDR1 MGHRA and CDR2 YSYEKL come from the germline V gene. Germline trimming cut 6 bases from V and 5 bases from J; bases unmatched to any gene: 7. The CDR3 spells CASRPSGGGETGELFF. In DNA, the CDR3 is TGCGCCAGCAGACCTAGCGGGGGGGGTGAGACCGGGGAGCTGTTTTTT.

This clone was detected a few times. A read error is the likely source, as a far larger clone sits one nucleotide away. V usage is TRBV5-1 and J usage is TRBJ2-3; weak D call: TRBD2 (6 bases). Germline CDR1 reads SGHRS; CDR2 reads YFSETQ. The CDR3 sequence is 17 residues long. V lost 0 bases to trimming and J lost 0 bases, with 14 bases between them. CDR3 region: CASSLALPGTSTDTQYF. CDR3 DNA sequence: TGCGCCAGCAGCTTGGCCCTACCGGGGACTAGCACAGATACGCAGTATTTT. Full variable domain (remainder filled in from reference TRBV5-1 and TRBJ2-3): KAGVTQTPRYLIKTRGQQVTLSCSPISGHRSVSWYQQTPGQGLQFLFEYFSETQRNKGNFPGRFSGRQFSNSRSEMNVSTLELGDSALYLCASSLALPGTSTDTQYFGPGTRLTVL.

This chain joins TRBV28 and TRBJ2-3; 7 bases match TRBD2. The V gene's germline CDR1 is MDHEN and CDR2 SYDVKM. The CDR3 is made up of 13 amino acids. V lost 3 bases and J lost 8; bases outside the gene matches: 5. CDR3 sequence (DNA): TGTGCCAGCAGTTTTGGACTAGGCGCTACGCAGTATTTT. As protein: CASSFGLGATQYF. Supplemented by reference TRBV28 and TRBJ2-3, the full variable domain reads DVKVTQSSRYLVKRTGEKVFLECVQDMDHENMFWYRQDPGLGLRLIYFSYDVKMKEKGDIPEGYSVSREKKERFSLILESASTNQTSMYLCASSFGLGATQYFGPGTRLTVL.